The entry below describes one T cell receptor beta chain. Its antigen is not known. The record originates from a study of cytomegalovirus exposure and HLA in healthy donors. Study-level results: When analyzed later, a missense DCLRE1C variant was found to be linked to TCR beta V- and J-gene trimming.

The study ran its PCR with 60 Vbeta and 13 Jbeta primers. The data were produced by immunoSEQ multiplex PCR, yet TCRdb's version contains in-frame clones alone and is incomplete. The repertoire consists of over 150,000 clones, with 70% to 90% occurring once and the leading ten covering more than 4%. CDR1 and CDR2 (germline): MGHRA, YSYEKL. J gave up 4 bases and V 1 base, and 4 bases lay outside the gene matches. The CDR3 length is 15 residues. The rearrangement uses TRBV4-1 and TRBJ2-7; 10 nucleotides match TRBD1. This clonotype was sampled from a girl under 18 in good health and CMV-seropositive. The sequenced sample was PBMCs. This CDR3 reads CASSQVRTGGYEQYF. CDR3 nucleotide sequence: TGCGCCAGCAGCCAAGTTAGGACAGGGGGATACGAGCAGTACTTC.